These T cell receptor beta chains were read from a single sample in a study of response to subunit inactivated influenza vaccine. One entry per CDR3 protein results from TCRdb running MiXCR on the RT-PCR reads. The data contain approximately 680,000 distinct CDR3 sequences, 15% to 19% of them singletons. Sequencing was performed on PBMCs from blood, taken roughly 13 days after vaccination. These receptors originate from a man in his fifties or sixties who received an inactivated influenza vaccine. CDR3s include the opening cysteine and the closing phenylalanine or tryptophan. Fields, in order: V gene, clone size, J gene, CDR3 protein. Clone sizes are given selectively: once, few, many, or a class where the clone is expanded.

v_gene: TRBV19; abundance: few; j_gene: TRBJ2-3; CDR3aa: CASTLSGISKDTQYF
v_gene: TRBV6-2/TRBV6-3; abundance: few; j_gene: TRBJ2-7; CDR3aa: CASSYWGRLSYEQYF
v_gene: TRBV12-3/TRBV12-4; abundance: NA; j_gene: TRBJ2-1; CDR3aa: CASSKSGLAYEQFF
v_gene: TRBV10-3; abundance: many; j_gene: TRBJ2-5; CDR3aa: CAIRDRQETQYF
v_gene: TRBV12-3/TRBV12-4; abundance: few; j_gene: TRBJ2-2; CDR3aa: CASSLVGGAGELFF
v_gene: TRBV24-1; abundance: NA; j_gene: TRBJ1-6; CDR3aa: CATSESTHNSPLHF
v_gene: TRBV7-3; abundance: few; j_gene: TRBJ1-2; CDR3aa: CASSLTGVRAPEDGYTF
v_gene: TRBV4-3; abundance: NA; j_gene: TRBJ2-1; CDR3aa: CASSQVLRTSGRNEQFF
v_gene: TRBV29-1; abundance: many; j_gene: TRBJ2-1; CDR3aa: CSVVAASSYNEQFF
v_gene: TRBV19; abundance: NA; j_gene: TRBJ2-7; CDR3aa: CASSNSPYEQYF
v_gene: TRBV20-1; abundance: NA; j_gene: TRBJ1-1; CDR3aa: CSARKGGGNTEAFF
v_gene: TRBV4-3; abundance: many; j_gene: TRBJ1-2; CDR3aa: CASSQAGYGYTF
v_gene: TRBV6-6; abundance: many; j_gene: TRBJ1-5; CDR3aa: CASGTGGYQPQHF
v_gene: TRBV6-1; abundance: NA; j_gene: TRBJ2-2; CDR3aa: CASSAGPPTIPNTGELFF
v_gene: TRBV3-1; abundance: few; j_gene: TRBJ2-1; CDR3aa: CASSHKVGRGPYNEQFF
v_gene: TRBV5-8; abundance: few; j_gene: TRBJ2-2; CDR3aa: CASSPQVGELFF
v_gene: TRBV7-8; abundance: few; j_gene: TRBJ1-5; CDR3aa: CASSLSIQPQHF
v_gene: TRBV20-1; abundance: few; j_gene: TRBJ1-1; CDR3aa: CSAHLPPGNTEAFF
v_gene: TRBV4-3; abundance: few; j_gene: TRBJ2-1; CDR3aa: CASSQAGTHYNEQFF
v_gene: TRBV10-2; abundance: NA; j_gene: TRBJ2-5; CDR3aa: CASSEWAGNQETQYF
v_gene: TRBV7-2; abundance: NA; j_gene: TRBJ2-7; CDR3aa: CASSLFILSEQYF
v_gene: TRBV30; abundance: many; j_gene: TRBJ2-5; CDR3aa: CAWSDPTGTRGRVTQYF
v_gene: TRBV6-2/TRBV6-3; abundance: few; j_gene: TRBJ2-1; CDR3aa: CASSYPGPGTGNNHNEQFF
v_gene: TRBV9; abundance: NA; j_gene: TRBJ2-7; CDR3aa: CASSAGLAGPSYEQYF
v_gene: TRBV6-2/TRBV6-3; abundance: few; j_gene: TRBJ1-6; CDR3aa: CASSTTGINSPLHF
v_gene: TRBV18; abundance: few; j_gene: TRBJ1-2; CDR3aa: CASSLDRGHGYTF
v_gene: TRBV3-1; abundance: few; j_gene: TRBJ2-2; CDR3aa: CASSPQASPNTGELFF
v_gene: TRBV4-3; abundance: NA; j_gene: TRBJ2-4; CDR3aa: CASSQERTVPRLAKNIQYF
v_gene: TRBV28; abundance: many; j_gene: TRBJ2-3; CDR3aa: CASIAGSKLGDTQYF
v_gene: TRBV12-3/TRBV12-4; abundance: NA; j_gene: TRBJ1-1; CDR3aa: CASILGWGKNTEAFF
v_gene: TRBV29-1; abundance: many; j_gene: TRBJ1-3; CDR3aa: CSVSRDTSGNTIYF
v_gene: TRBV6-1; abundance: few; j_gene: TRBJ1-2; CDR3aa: CASQTGSSSYGYTF
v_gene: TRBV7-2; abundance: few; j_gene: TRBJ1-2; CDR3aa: CASSPRDRFYGYTF
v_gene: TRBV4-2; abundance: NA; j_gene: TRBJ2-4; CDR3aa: CASSQEIAGGLLAKNIQYF
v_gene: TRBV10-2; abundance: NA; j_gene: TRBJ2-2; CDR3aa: CASKHPPEAGELFF
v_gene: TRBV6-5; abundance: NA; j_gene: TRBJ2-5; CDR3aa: CASSYSRRSGETQYF
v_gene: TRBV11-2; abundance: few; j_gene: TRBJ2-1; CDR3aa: CASIRPPGNEQFF
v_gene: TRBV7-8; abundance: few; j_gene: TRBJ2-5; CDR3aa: CASSPPDLETQYF
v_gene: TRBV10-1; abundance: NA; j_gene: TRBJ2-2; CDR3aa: CASSDVGQGTGELFF
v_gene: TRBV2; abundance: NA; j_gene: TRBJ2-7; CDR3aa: CASSRAQNLYEQYF
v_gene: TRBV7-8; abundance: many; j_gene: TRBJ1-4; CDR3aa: CASSLSTNEKLFF
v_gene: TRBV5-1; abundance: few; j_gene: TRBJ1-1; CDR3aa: CASSWGLGEAFF
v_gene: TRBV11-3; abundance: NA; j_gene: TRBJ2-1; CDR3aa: CASSQGLHNEQFF
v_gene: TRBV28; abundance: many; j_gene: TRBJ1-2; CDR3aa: CASSFTGYHGYTF
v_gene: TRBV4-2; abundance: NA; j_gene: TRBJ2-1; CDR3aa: CASSQVQLAGGGGNEQFF